The rows below give T cell receptor beta chains drawn from one sample of a study. TCRdb itself ran the RT-PCR reads through MiXCR, one entry per CDR3 protein. This sample has about 680,000 distinct CDR3 sequences; approximately 15% occur once, and the top ten carry 3.6%. The sequenced sample was memory CD4+ T cells from blood. Receptors were obtained from a female donor in good health, serving as a healthy control. Each CDR3 is given with its conserved first and last residue. The D gene is left open where the match is weak. Clone size, where shown, is once, few, many, or a class for clones that have expanded.

clone size | J gene | D gene | V gene | CDR3 DNA | CDR3 protein
few | TRBJ2-1 | TRBD2 | TRBV7-2 | TGTGCCAGCAGCTCCCGCCTCGGAGCGGGAGGGCCCGAACAGTTCTTC | CASSSRLGAGGPEQFF
few | TRBJ1-1 | . | TRBV30 | TGTGCCTGGAGTGTTAAGCAGGGGCGATCACCCCCTGAAGCTTTCTTT | CAWSVKQGRSPPEAFF
. | TRBJ1-4 | TRBD1 | TRBV7-2 | TGTGCCAGAAGCCCCCGGACAGGGTTCGGTGAAAAACTGTTTTTT | CARSPRTGFGEKLFF
many | TRBJ2-5 | . | TRBV7-2 | TGTGCCAGCAGCTTAGGGCAGGCTGAGACCCAGTACTTC | CASSLGQAETQYF
. | TRBJ2-5 | . | TRBV24-1 | TGTGCCACCAGTGATGCCCTTGGACAAGGGTATACTACCCAGTACTTC | CATSDALGQGYTTQYF
few | TRBJ2-5 | . | TRBV10-3 | TGTGCCATCAGTGCTTACTCACAAGAGACCCAGTACTTC | CAISAYSQETQYF
few | TRBJ1-1 | . | TRBV30 | TGTGCCGCCAACACCCAGGGAGCTTTCTTT | CAANTQGAFF
few | TRBJ2-1 | TRBD1 | TRBV4-3 | TGCGCCAGCAGCCAGGGGGACAGACGCTCCTACAATGAGCAGTTCTTC | CASSQGDRRSYNEQFF
few | TRBJ2-7 | . | TRBV12-1 | TGTGCCAGCAGCTTTAAGGGACAGGGGCCCTACGAGCAGTACTTC | CASSFKGQGPYEQYF
. | TRBJ1-1 | . | TRBV11-2 | TGTGCCAGCAGCTTACTGGGATACAAAGCTTTCTTT | CASSLLGYKAFF
. | TRBJ1-1 | . | TRBV20-1 | TGCAGTGCTAGAAAAAATGTGGGCACTGAAGCTTTCTTT | CSARKNVGTEAFF
few | TRBJ2-5 | . | TRBV7-2 | TGTGCCAGCAGCTTAGGGGATAGGATGACTCGTACGCGGGTCGAGACCCAGTACTTC | CASSLGDRMTRTRVETQYF
many | TRBJ2-2 | TRBD1 | TRBV5-4 | TGTGCCAGCAGCAACAAGGGACAGGGCGATGGCGGGGAGCTGTTTTTT | CASSNKGQGDGGELFF
few | TRBJ2-2 | TRBD2 | TRBV6-6 | TGTGCCAGCAGTTACTCGGCAGCGGGACCGAACACCGGGGAGCTGTTTTTT | CASSYSAAGPNTGELFF
many | TRBJ1-6 | TRBD1 | TRBV7-2 | TGTGCCAGCAGCTTCCAGGGGGATGGTTCACCCCTCCACTTT | CASSFQGDGSPLHF
few | TRBJ2-2 | TRBD2 | TRBV7-9 | TGTGCCAGCAGCTTGGCCAGCGGGACGAACACCGGGGAGCTGTTTTTT | CASSLASGTNTGELFF
few | TRBJ2-1 | . | TRBV9 | TGTGCCAGCAGCCCGTCCCTTGTAGGTTCAGGGGATGAGCAGTTCTTC | CASSPSLVGSGDEQFF
once | TRBJ2-7 | . | TRBV5-4 | TGTGCCAGCAGCTTGGCTGTCGGACTCTCCTACGAGCAGTACTTC | CASSLAVGLSYEQYF
few | TRBJ2-5 | . | TRBV5-1 | TGCGCCAGCAGCTTGTCTAGCGCACAAGAGACCCAGTACTTC | CASSLSSAQETQYF
few | TRBJ2-3 | . | TRBV7-2 | TGTGCCAGCAGCAGCGCACGAGATACGCAGTATTTT | CASSSARDTQYF
few | TRBJ2-7 | TRBD1 | TRBV12-3/TRBV12-4 | TGTGCCAGCAGTTTCGTGGGACAGACCTACGAGCAGCACTTC | CASSFVGQTYEQHF
few | TRBJ1-1 | . | TRBV9 | TGTGCCAGCAGCCCAGCCGGCATGAACACTGAAGCTTTCTTT | CASSPAGMNTEAFF
many | TRBJ2-1 | . | TRBV24-1 | TGTGCCACCAGTGATCCGGACCCAGGCTATGAGCAGTTCTTC | CATSDPDPGYEQFF